The 16 T cell receptor beta chains listed next were all sequenced from one sample in a study of shared clonotypes between healthy human individuals. Method: immunoSEQ multiplex PCR; TCRdb's copy keeps in-frame clones and lacks some. The table shows approximately 640,000 clones, with about 90% occurring only once. The specimen was memory CD8+ T cells from PBMCs. The sample's subset: CD45RO+ cells pooled with CCR7-negative TemRA cells. The receptor set was obtained from a man aged 18 to 29 in good health. Some clones in this sample may be carry-over from other donors' samples.

In this sample, this clone turned up once. The chain recombines TRBV7-9 with TRBJ2-7; 12 bases agree with TRBD1. V dropped 1 base and J dropped 5; count of bases not matched to a gene: 6. CDR1 is SEHNR and CDR2 is FQNEAQ in the germline V gene (reference sequence). The CDR3 length is 16 residues. DNA for the CDR3: TGTGCCAGCAGCTTAGAACGGGACAGGGGGCTCAACGAGCAGTACTTC. Its translation: CASSLERDRGLNEQYF.

This CDR3 is CAISPNLYEQYF. The CDR3 bases are TGTGCCATCAGTCCAAACCTCTACGAGCAGTACTTC. This chain joins TRBV10-3 and TRBJ2-7; D gene ambiguous. V dropped 5 bases and J dropped 3 bases, with 8 bases sitting between them. From germline, CDR1 is ENHRY and CDR2 SYGVKD. The CDR3 has 12 amino acids.

The V gene is TRBV7-9, the J gene TRBJ1-2, with 10 positions matching TRBD1. The CDR3 runs 15 residues. J lost 6 bases, V lost 4 bases, and 8 bases had no gene match. Germline assignment: CDR1 SEHNR and CDR2 FQNEAQ (reference sequence). The CDR3 sequence is CASSYGDRGLNGYTF. The CDR3 DNA reads TGTGCCAGCAGCTACGGAGACAGGGGGCTCAATGGCTACACCTTC. Based on the CDR3 plus reference TRBV7-9 and TRBJ1-2, the full variable domain is DTGVSQNPRHKITKRGQNVTFRCDPISEHNRLYWYRQTLGQGPEFLTYFQNEAQLEKSRLLSDRFSAERPKGSFSTLEIQRTEQGDSAMYLCASSYGDRGLNGYTFGSGTRLTVV.

The chain's CDR3 is CASTLGQMYYNEQFF. CDR3 nucleotides: TGTGCCAGCACCCTGGGACAGATGTACTACAATGAGCAGTTCTTC. The chain combines TRBV28 with TRBJ2-1, with TRBD1 matching over 7 bases. CDR1 and CDR2 (germline): MDHEN, SYDVKM. The CDR3 extends over 15 amino acids. The V segment lost 7 bases and the J segment 3 bases; nucleotides outside the gene matches: 9.

The V call is TRBV29-1, the J call TRBJ1-2; D might be TRBD1 (5 bases). CDR3 length: 15 amino acids. V lost 3 bases, J lost 3 bases, and 17 bases lay in between. The V gene's germline CDR1 is SQVTM and CDR2 ANQGSEA. The CDR3 loop is CSVDHRDLTDYGYTF. CDR3 DNA: TGCAGCGTTGACCACCGGGACCTCACAGACTATGGCTACACCTTC. The full variable domain, its missing parts supplied by reference TRBV29-1 and TRBJ1-2, is SAVISQKPSRDICQRGTSLTIQCQVDSQVTMMFWYRQQPGQSLTLIATANQGSEATYESGFVIDKFPISRPNLTFSTLTVSNMSPEDSSIYLCSVDHRDLTDYGYTFGSGTRLTVV.

This sequence joins TRBV19 and TRBJ1-1; weak D call: TRBD1 (6 bases). There are 13 residues in the CDR3. V was pared by 6 bases and J by 0 bases, with 8 bases between. Germline lookup yields CDR1 LNHDA and CDR2 SQIVND (reference sequence). The CDR3 DNA reads TGTGCCAGTAGCGGACAGATGAACACTGAAGCTTTCTTT. It translates to CASSGQMNTEAFF.

The chain recombines TRBV28 with TRBJ2-4; tentative D call: TRBD2 (6 bases). The V gene's germline CDR1 is MDHEN and CDR2 SYDVKM. The CDR3 is 18 amino acids. V gave up 6 bases and J gave up 0 bases, with 21 bases separating them. CDR3 sequence (DNA): TGTGCCAGCAGCTCCCCACTGGAGGGGCTTTCAGCCAAAAACATTCAGTACTTC. Its translation: CASSSPLEGLSAKNIQYF.

The chain combines TRBV4-1 with TRBJ2-5, with 11 bases matching TRBD2. This CDR3 has 15 amino acids. Germline CDR1 is MGHRA and CDR2 is YSYEKL. Trimming took 1 base from V and 7 from J; bases not matched to a gene: 5. This CDR3 reads CASSQGPGTSGTQYF. The CDR3 region has the DNA TGCGCCAGCAGCCAAGGCCCCGGGACTAGCGGGACCCAGTACTTC.

The V gene is TRBV28, the J gene TRBJ1-3, with 7 nucleotides matching TRBD1. V lost 7 bases and J lost 3; bases outside the gene matches: 9. The CDR3 is 15 amino acids. Germline CDR1 and CDR2: MDHEN and SYDVKM. CDR3 residues: CASTSDRHGGNTIYF. The CDR3 bases are TGTGCCAGCACCTCGGACAGGCATGGTGGAAACACCATATATTTT.

CDR3 nucleotide sequence: TGTGCCAGCAGTGTCCGGGACAGGGTGACTAGCGGTACCTACGAGCAGTACTTC. It is translated as CASSVRDRVTSGTYEQYF. The V and J genes are TRBV6-4 and TRBJ2-7; D tentatively fits TRBD1 or TRBD2 (9 bases each). The CDR3 runs to 18 residues. In germline, CDR1 is MRHNA, CDR2 SNTAGT. V lost 4 bases to trimming and J lost 2 bases, with 24 bases between them.

The chain has TRBV6-5 and TRBJ1-6; 7 bases match TRBD1. The V gene end was trimmed by 5 bases and the J gene end by 6 bases; junction bases not matched to a gene: 4. The CDR3 length is 14 residues. CDR1 and CDR2 (germline): MNHEY, SVGAGI. In nucleotides, the CDR3 is TGTGCCAGCAGTCCGGGACAGTTTAATTCACCCCTCCACTTT. It is translated as CASSPGQFNSPLHF.

This rearrangement joins TRBV28 to TRBJ2-7; 9 bases align to TRBD2. V was clipped by 2 bases and J by 4 bases; unmatched bases: 12. Germline V gives CDR1 MDHEN, CDR2 SYDVKM. The CDR3 extends over 17 amino acids. The CDR3 DNA follows: TGTGCCAGCAGTTTAATGGCGGGAGGGCCAGGTTTTTACGAGCAGTACTTC. Residues: CASSLMAGGPGFYEQYF.

The CDR3: CASSLGQGAVRNYGYTF. The CDR3 DNA reads TGTGCCAGCAGTCTCGGACAGGGGGCGGTTCGCAACTATGGCTACACCTTC. The chain carries TRBV28 and TRBJ1-2; 11 positions agree with TRBD1. V dropped 5 bases and J dropped 2; count of bases not matched to a gene: 10. CDR1 and CDR2 from the germline V gene are MDHEN and SYDVKM. CDR3 length: 17 amino acids.

The rearrangement joins TRBV28 to TRBJ2-7, with 10 bases lining up with TRBD2. Germline V CDR1 and CDR2: MDHEN, SYDVKM. The CDR3 covers 15 residues. V was clipped by 6 bases and J by 5 bases; unmatched bases: 10. The CDR3 spells CASRAGTSVWNEQYF. The DNA of the CDR3 is TGTGCCAGCAGGGCCGGGACTAGCGTTTGGAACGAGCAGTACTTC.

V and J are TRBV28 and TRBJ2-7, with TRBD2 identical over 8 bases. The ends lost 5 bases at V and 4 bases at J; junction bases unmatched: 13. Per germline, CDR1 MDHEN and CDR2 SYDVKM. The CDR3 consists of 16 residues. In DNA form, the CDR3 reads TGTGCCAGCAGTGTCGGACTAGCCGTGATTGTATACGAGCAGTACTTC. It specifies CASSVGLAVIVYEQYF.

CDR3 loop: CASSQDSGDRGITEQFF. DNA of the CDR3: TGCGCCAGCAGCCAAGATTCGGGGGACAGGGGAATAACTGAGCAGTTCTTC. The J gene is TRBJ2-1, the V gene TRBV4-3; TRBD1 matches 10 bases. Losses at the gene ends were 0 bases for V and 9 bases for J; bases not matched to a gene: 11. CDR3 size: 17 residues. Germline lookup yields CDR1 LGHNA and CDR2 YSLEER.